The sequence of this TCR beta chain was determined in a study of T cells after yellow fever vaccination. Turning to the study itself: Low-cell-number fractions were prepared with SMART-Seq v4 Ultra Low Input.

TCRdb recomputed calls from the 5' RACE reads with MiXCR, one row per CDR3 protein. The sample lists approximately 330,000 distinct CDR3 sequences, 12% occurring once. Deletions cut 4 bases from V and 4 bases from J, with 12 bases between. Germline V gene lookup returns CDR1 SGHTA and CDR2 FQGNSA. This CDR3 contains 14 residues. This clonotype was seen more than once but under ten times. This receptor was identified in a man between 18 and 29 years old who received the YFV17D yellow fever vaccine. Sequencing used CD4+ T cells sorted from PBMCs, obtained 15 days after the yellow fever booster vaccination. This chain connects TRBV7-2 to TRBJ2-3; TRBD2 might be the D (5 bases). The CDR3 spells CASSSGLLPDTQYF. The CDR3 DNA is TGTGCCAGCAGCTCCGGACTGCTGCCAGATACGCAGTATTTT.